This TCR beta chain was identified during a study of CD8+ T cells in alopecia areata. Study-level points and caveats: Affected lesional scalp, above all in alopecia totalis/universalis, was more clonal than normal scalp. Mice gave a clearer picture of TCR sharing than patients did, possibly for HLA-related reasons.

CDR1 is GTSNPN, CDR2 SVGIG, per germline (reference sequence). Trimming stripped 0 bases from V and 2 bases from J, with 10 bases between. CDR3 length: 15 amino acids. A word on this clone: Antigen specificity is unknown.

The sequencing template was cDNA reverse transcribed from extracted RNA. TCRdb's copy holds only in-frame clones and misses some; the assay was immunoSEQ multiplex PCR. The top ten clones hold 8% to 11% of a sample with 130,000 or so clones, 45% to 50% of them seen once. The investigators collected lesional scalp punch biopsies and peripheral blood from alopecia areata patients. Sequencing was done on a sample of NKG2D-low CD8+ T cells sorted from blood. This clonotype was obtained from a human donor with alopecia areata. The chain has TRBV30 and TRBJ2-2; possible D gene TRBD1, 5 bases. The CDR3 loop is CAWSVWGRNTGELFF. The CDR3 DNA reads TGTGCCTGGAGTGTTTGGGGCCGAAACACCGGGGAGCTGTTTTTT.